This note documents a single T cell receptor (beta chain) sequence. The CDR3 spans 15 residues. The trim removed 3 bases at V and 4 bases at J, leaving 6 bases unmatched. CDR1 and CDR2 from the germline V gene are GTSNPN and SVGIG (reference sequence). Sequencing was performed with immunoSEQ multiplex PCR; in TCRdb, only in-frame clones are kept and a portion is missing. The profile covers hundreds of thousands of clones, with around 87% appearing a single time and under 6.5% taken by the ten largest. The sample is drawn from a study of blood T cell repertoires in COVID-19. About the study: Acute-phase and convalescent COVID-19 samples originated in the United States, Italy and Spain.

V usage is TRBV30 and J usage is TRBJ2-5; TRBD1 aligns across 12 bases. This TCR was recovered from a woman in her 50s with COVID-19, enrolled during active disease. Sequencing was done on a sample of peripheral blood. In nucleotides, the CDR3 is TGTGCCTGGAGAAAGGGACAGGGGGCATCAGAGACCCAGTACTTC. Translation gives CAWRKGQGASETQYF.